Presented here are 30 T cell receptor beta chains from one specimen sequenced in a study of cytomegalovirus exposure and HLA in healthy donors. PCR was performed using 60 Vbeta and 13 Jbeta primers. Here immunoSEQ multiplex PCR was the method, and the copy in TCRdb shows in-frame clones only, minus some. The sample gives about 68,000 clones, approximately 78% of which show up once; approximately 6.2% is in the top ten. Sequencing was done on a sample of PBMCs. The receptors stem from a human donor in good health.

This chain joins TRBV7-3 and TRBJ1-1; no clear D gene. CDR3 length equals 13 residues. The V and J ends lost 5 bases and 5 bases respectively, with 12 bases between them. Germline V gene lookup returns CDR1 SGHTA and CDR2 FQGTGA. In DNA form, the CDR3 reads TGTGCCAGCAGCCTAAGTCGGGGTACTGAAGCTTTCTTT. Residues: CASSLSRGTEAFF.

J is TRBJ2-2 and V is TRBV2; 13 bases map to TRBD2. The CDR3 has 14 residues. CDR1 is SNHLY and CDR2 is FYNNEI in the germline V gene. V was pared by 7 bases and J by 6 bases, with 2 bases of the junction left unmatched. CDR3 bases: TGTGCCAGCATCGGACTAGCGGGGGCCGGGGAGCTGTTTTTT. This gives the protein CASIGLAGAGELFF.

This clone was recorded only once. The J gene is TRBJ1-2, the V gene TRBV9; D remains unclear. V was cut by 0 bases and J by 1 base, with 4 bases left in between. Germline V gene lookup returns CDR1 SGDLS and CDR2 YYNGEE. The CDR3 totals 13 residues. The CDR3 loop is CASSVDGNYGYTF. As DNA, the CDR3 is TGTGCCAGCAGCGTAGACGGTAACTATGGCTACACCTTC.

About this clone: With only one base between it and a far larger clone, this is likely a read error. The chain joins TRBV7-3 to TRBJ2-2; 8 bases agree with TRBD1. V lost 3 bases, J lost 1 base, and 1 base stayed unmatched. CDR1 and CDR2 from the germline V gene are SGHTA and FQGTGA. The CDR3 has 15 residues. The CDR3 loop is CASSLGTGNTGELFF. The CDR3 nucleotides read TGTGCCAGCAGCTTGGGGACAGGGAACACCGGGGAGCTGTTTTTT.

The chain carries TRBV7-2 and TRBJ1-6; tentative D call: TRBD1 (6 bases). Germline V gives CDR1 SGHTA, CDR2 FQGNSA. The germline V and J ends were trimmed by 3 bases and 3 bases, with 6 bases remaining between them. The CDR3 loop spans 14 amino acids. The CDR3 loop is CASSLDSYNSPLHF. The CDR3 nucleotides are TGTGCCAGCAGCTTGGACAGCTATAATTCACCCCTCCACTTT.

There are a few counts of this clone. The chain is built from TRBV30 and TRBJ2-5, with TRBD2 identical over 8 bases. The J call is doubtful: the DNA matches TRBJ2-7 better. The V gene's germline CDR1 is GTSNPN and CDR2 SVGIG (reference sequence). This CDR3 comprises 14 residues. The CDR3: CAWSPGTRTYEQYF. For the CDR3, the DNA is TGTGCCTGGAGTCCCGGGACTAGAACCTACGAGCAGTACTTC.

The V gene is TRBV6-4, the J gene TRBJ2-3; 11 bases are shared with TRBD2. V lost 5 bases, J lost 3 bases, and 7 bases stayed unmatched. Per the germline V gene, CDR1 is MRHNA and CDR2 is SNTAGT. The CDR3 consists of 16 residues. The CDR3 DNA reads TGTGCCAGCAGTATCCTAGCGGGGGGAGTTACAGATACGCAGTATTTT. It specifies CASSILAGGVTDTQYF.

J is TRBJ1-1 and V is TRBV18; D remains ambiguous. The CDR3 consists of 13 residues. Trimming took off 3 bases at V and 10 bases at J, with 15 bases between the two ends. Germline CDR1 is KGHSH and CDR2 is LQKENI. The CDR3 here is CASSPTEPGGAFF. The CDR3 DNA reads as TGTGCCAGCTCACCCACAGAACCGGGAGGAGCTTTCTTT.

The chain combines TRBV12-5 with TRBJ1-2; 7 nucleotides align to TRBD1. The CDR3 totals 14 residues. With V trimmed by 9 bases and J by 3 bases, 10 bases remained unmatched. CDR1 is LGHNT, CDR2 FRNRAP, per germline. The CDR3 nucleotides read TGTGCTAGCGTGGGACAGCCCAAGGACTATGGCTACACCTTC. Its protein product is CASVGQPKDYGYTF.

The rearrangement uses TRBV9 and TRBJ2-5; 11 bases are a match to TRBD2. The ends lost 3 bases at V and 2 bases at J; junction bases unmatched: 6. The CDR3 is 16 residues long. CDR1 is SGDLS and CDR2 is YYNGEE in the germline V gene. CDR3 in amino acids: CASSAMGTSGQETQYF. As DNA, the CDR3 is TGTGCCAGCAGCGCGATGGGGACTAGCGGACAAGAGACCCAGTACTTC.

The chain is built from TRBV7-2 and TRBJ2-5; TRBD1 is a possible D gene (6 bases). Deletions cut 7 bases from V and 5 bases from J, with 17 bases between. The V gene's germline CDR1 is SGHTA and CDR2 FQGNSA. The CDR3 is made up of 14 amino acids. The CDR3, as DNA: TGTGCCAGCACCGAGAGACAGGACGGGGAGACCCAGTACTTC. Its protein is CASTERQDGETQYF.

V is TRBV28 and J is TRBJ2-5; TRBD1 matches at 7 bases. The CDR3 consists of 14 residues. With 3 bases clipped from V and 0 bases from J, the junction kept 1 base outside the gene matches. From germline, CDR1 is MDHEN and CDR2 SYDVKM. The CDR3 sequence: CASSFGTDQETQYF. As DNA, the CDR3 is TGTGCCAGCAGTTTCGGGACAGACCAAGAGACCCAGTACTTC. The complete variable domain, with remaining parts taken from reference TRBV28 and TRBJ2-5, reads DVKVTQSSRYLVKRTGEKVFLECVQDMDHENMFWYRQDPGLGLRLIYFSYDVKMKEKGDIPEGYSVSREKKERFSLILESASTNQTSMYLCASSFGTDQETQYFGPGTRLLVL.

The genes are TRBV5-1 and TRBJ2-7, with TRBD2 matching 11 bases. Trimming took 3 bases from V and 6 from J; bases not matched to a gene: 8. Germline lookup yields CDR1 SGHRS and CDR2 YFSETQ. CDR3 length: 15 residues. The CDR3 loop is CASSSNSGGASEQYF. The CDR3 DNA reads TGCGCCAGCAGCTCGAATAGCGGGGGGGCGAGCGAGCAGTACTTC. Combining the CDR3 with reference TRBV5-1 and TRBJ2-7 gives the whole variable domain KAGVTQTPRYLIKTRGQQVTLSCSPISGHRSVSWYQQTPGQGLQFLFEYFSETQRNKGNFPGRFSGRQFSNSRSEMNVSTLELGDSALYLCASSSNSGGASEQYFGPGTRLTVT.

This clone has a single count. The chain carries TRBV6-1 and TRBJ2-7, with TRBD2 matching over 7 bases. This CDR3 comprises 14 residues. J was trimmed by 3 bases and V by 3 bases; bases with no gene match: 5. Per the germline V gene, CDR1 is MNHNS and CDR2 is SASEGT. The CDR3 spells CASSDGGGIYEQYF. The CDR3 bases are TGTGCCAGCAGTGATGGGGGGGGAATCTACGAGCAGTACTTC.

The gene calls are TRBV5-5 and TRBJ2-7, with a tentative D call TRBD2 (5 bases). In germline, CDR1 is SGHKS, CDR2 YYEKEE (reference sequence). The CDR3 spans 18 residues. V was cut by 0 bases and J by 4 bases, with 23 bases left in between. The CDR3 bases are TGTGCCAGCAGCTTGGAGTCCTCGGGGAACAACCTGTGGTACGAGCAGTACTTC. Its protein product is CASSLESSGNNLWYEQYF.

The rearrangement joins TRBV4-1 to TRBJ1-3; no clear D. The V end was cut by 0 bases, the J end by 0 bases, with 9 bases between. Germline CDR1 and CDR2: MGHRA and YSYEKL. The CDR3 is 16 amino acids. The CDR3 spells CASSQDSGGSGNTIYF. DNA for the CDR3: TGCGCCAGCAGCCAAGATAGTGGAGGCTCTGGAAACACCATATATTTT.

The rearrangement joins TRBV5-6 to TRBJ2-1; TRBD2 matches at 10 bases. The germline V gene has CDR1 SGHDT and CDR2 YYEEEE. V dropped 6 bases and J dropped 5; count of bases not matched to a gene: 5. The CDR3 runs to 14 residues. The CDR3 protein is CASTLAGVHNEQFF. DNA of the CDR3: TGTGCCAGCACCCTAGCGGGGGTCCACAATGAGCAGTTCTTC.

The rearrangement links TRBV5-1 to TRBJ2-7; D is perhaps TRBD1 (5 bases). V was trimmed by 0 bases and J by 0 bases, leaving 10 bases between them. CDR1 is SGHRS and CDR2 is YFSETQ in the germline V gene. This CDR3 region has 15 residues. This CDR3 is CASSLGQGSSYEQYF. In DNA form, the CDR3 reads TGCGCCAGCAGCTTGGGGCAGGGCAGCTCCTACGAGCAGTACTTC. The full variable domain, in which reference TRBV5-1 and TRBJ2-7 provide the parts outside the CDR3, is KAGVTQTPRYLIKTRGQQVTLSCSPISGHRSVSWYQQTPGQGLQFLFEYFSETQRNKGNFPGRFSGRQFSNSRSEMNVSTLELGDSALYLCASSLGQGSSYEQYFGPGTRLTVT.

The V and J genes are TRBV19 and TRBJ1-1; tentatively, D is TRBD1 (5 bases). Per the germline V gene, CDR1 is LNHDA and CDR2 is SQIVND (reference sequence). Deletions cut 5 bases from V and 2 bases from J, with 27 bases between. This CDR3 has 19 residues. In nucleotides, the CDR3 is TGTGCCAGTAGTGTCCACTCTCCAGGGATTGTAGGGTTAAACACTGAAGCTTTCTTT. Translated, it gives CASSVHSPGIVGLNTEAFF.

The chain has TRBV6-6 and TRBJ2-7; no definite D call. Trimming pared 5 bases from V and 1 base from J, leaving 9 bases between. The CDR3 has 13 residues. Looked up from germline, CDR1 is MNHNY and CDR2 is SVGAGI (reference sequence). This chain's CDR3 is CASSVAESYEQYF. The CDR3 DNA reads TGTGCCAGCAGTGTGGCAGAATCCTACGAGCAGTACTTC.

The rearrangement uses TRBV6-5 and TRBJ2-7, with D uncertain. This CDR3 contains 14 residues. The germline V gene encodes CDR1 MNHEY and CDR2 SVGAGI. V dropped 5 bases and J dropped 9 bases, with 20 bases sitting between them. CDR3 in amino acids: CASSPATVPTRQYF. CDR3 DNA: TGTGCCAGCAGTCCAGCGACGGTCCCTACGAGGCAGTACTTC.

The table lists this clone with a few counts. This sequence joins TRBV7-8 and TRBJ1-3, with D possibly matching TRBD1 (5 bases). This CDR3 has 15 residues. V lost 1 base and J lost 4, with 11 bases in between. Germline CDR1 is SGHVS and CDR2 is FQNEAQ. The CDR3 nucleotides are TGTGCCAGCAGCTTAGAAGGGGTTGGCGGAAACACCATATATTTT. Encoded protein: CASSLEGVGGNTIYF.

This clone was detected a few times. The V and J genes are TRBV7-2 and TRBJ2-1, with TRBD2 identical over 7 bases. CDR3 size: 15 residues. Germline CDR1 and CDR2: SGHTA and FQGNSA. The junction had 7 bases not matched to a gene; V was cut back by 1 base and J by 7 bases. Written as DNA, the CDR3 is TGTGCCAGCAGCTTAGGCCCGATAGCGGGTAATGAGCAGTTCTTC. Translated, it gives CASSLGPIAGNEQFF.

This clone was observed a handful of times. This chain joins TRBV18 and TRBJ1-1, with D possibly TRBD1 on 5 matching bases. The CDR3 runs 15 residues. In germline, CDR1 is KGHSH, CDR2 LQKENI. Trimming cost V 6 bases and J 1 base, with 15 bases left between them. The DNA of the CDR3 is TGTGCCAGCTCTCCAGACAGTCTTGGGAACACTGAAGCTTTCTTT. Translated: CASSPDSLGNTEAFF. Full variable domain (outside the CDR3, taken from reference TRBV18 and TRBJ1-1): NAGVMQNPRHLVRRRGQEARLRCSPMKGHSHVYWYRQLPEEGLKFMVYLQKENIIDESGMPKERFSAEFPKEGPSILRIQQVVRGDSAAYFCASSPDSLGNTEAFFGQGTRLTVV.

This chain joins TRBV28 and TRBJ2-5, with a possible D match to TRBD2 (5 bases). This CDR3 has 13 amino acids. V lost 7 bases to trimming and J lost 0 bases, with 9 bases between them. CDR1 and CDR2 (germline): MDHEN, SYDVKM. The CDR3 protein is CASKETNQETQYF. The CDR3 DNA follows: TGTGCCAGCAAGGAGACTAACCAAGAGACCCAGTACTTC.

The chain combines TRBV2 with TRBJ1-1; 9 positions agree with TRBD1. The junction had 9 bases not matched to a gene; V was cut back by 6 bases and J by 4 bases. The germline V gene has CDR1 SNHLY and CDR2 FYNNEI. The length of the CDR3 is 15 residues. The CDR3 reads CASSLTQDRGTEAFF. The CDR3 region has the DNA TGTGCCAGCAGCCTCACTCAGGACAGGGGCACTGAAGCTTTCTTT. Full variable domain (rest looked up from reference TRBV2 and TRBJ1-1): EPEVTQTPSHQVTQMGQEVILRCVPISNHLYFYWYRQILGQKVEFLVSFYNNEISEKSEIFDDQFSVERPDGSNFTLKIRSTKLEDSAMYFCASSLTQDRGTEAFFGQGTRLTVV.

The rearrangement uses TRBV7-2 and TRBJ2-7; D uncertain. The CDR3 spans 13 residues. V shed 6 bases and J shed 3 bases, with 12 bases lying between them. The germline V gene encodes CDR1 SGHTA and CDR2 FQGNSA. CDR3: CASSKEALYEQYF. DNA for the CDR3: TGTGCCAGCAGTAAAGAAGCCCTCTACGAGCAGTACTTC.

V and J are TRBV13 and TRBJ1-2, with D maybe TRBD1 (5 bases). Germline V lookup: CDR1 PRHDT, CDR2 FYEKMQ (reference sequence). The CDR3 has 16 residues. V was clipped by 5 bases and J by 2 bases, with 18 bases between them. The CDR3 nucleotides read TGTGCCAGCAGCCGCCTTGTTACAGGCGCAAACTATGGCTACACCTTC. This encodes CASSRLVTGANYGYTF.

The chain combines TRBV19 with TRBJ1-6; no reliable D call. Trimming took 5 bases from V and 10 from J, leaving 15 bases between them. This CDR3 spans 14 amino acids. Germline V gene data show CDR1 as LNHDA and CDR2 as SQIVND (reference sequence). CDR3 residues: CASSLVPRESPLHF. The CDR3 DNA follows: TGTGCCAGTAGTTTGGTGCCCCGCGAGTCACCCCTCCACTTT. The variable domain in full, completed from reference TRBV19 and TRBJ1-6, reads DGGITQSPKYLFRKEGQNVTLSCEQNLNHDAMYWYRQDPGQGLRLIYYSQIVNDFQKGDIAEGYSVSREKKESFPLTVTSAQKNPTAFYLCASSLVPRESPLHFGNGTRLTVT.

With respect to this clone: In the same sample, other DNA sequences code for this CDR3. This chain joins TRBV19 and TRBJ1-5; 7 bases map to TRBD1. With V trimmed by 9 bases and J by 2 bases, 7 bases remained unmatched. Germline V gene data show CDR1 as LNHDA and CDR2 as SQIVND (reference sequence). This CDR3 is built from 14 residues. The CDR3 coding sequence is TGTGCCAGCAGGGGGTCCACCGGCAATCAGCCCCAGCATTTT. This codes for CASRGSTGNQPQHF. Based on the CDR3 plus reference TRBV19 and TRBJ1-5, the full variable domain is DGGITQSPKYLFRKEGQNVTLSCEQNLNHDAMYWYRQDPGQGLRLIYYSQIVNDFQKGDIAEGYSVSREKKESFPLTVTSAQKNPTAFYLCASRGSTGNQPQHFGDGTRLSIL.